The 21 T cell receptor beta chains below were found in one sample sequenced in a study of blood T cell repertoires in COVID-19. The repertoire was sequenced with immunoSEQ multiplex PCR; TCRdb's copy has only in-frame clones and lacks some. In the table there are about 170,000 clones, about 84% of which are singletons. Sequencing used PBMCs or T cells enriched from blood (not recorded which). These receptors all stem from a middle-aged man who had recovered from COVID-19.

This chain links TRBV3-1 (or the pseudogene TRBV3-2) with TRBJ1-1; 7 nucleotides align to TRBD1. This CDR3 has 14 residues. Trimming cost V 1 base and J 7 bases; bases outside gene matches: 6. Germline CDR1 and CDR2: LGHDT and YNNKEL (reference sequence). CDR3: CASSQAQGIGEAFF. CDR3 sequence (DNA): TGTGCCAGCAGCCAAGCACAGGGGATAGGTGAAGCTTTCTTT.

The CDR3 sequence is CASSPNSGGDHEQYF. DNA of the CDR3: TGCGCCAGCAGCCCTAATAGCGGGGGGGATCACGAGCAGTACTTC. V and J are TRBV4-1 and TRBJ2-7; TRBD2 matches at 11 bases. Germline values: CDR1 MGHRA, CDR2 YSYEKL. The V gene end was trimmed by 4 bases and the J gene end by 5 bases; junction bases not matched to a gene: 7. There are 15 residues in the CDR3.

The J gene is TRBJ2-1, the V gene TRBV7-3, with a possible D match to TRBD2 (7 bases). The germline V gene has CDR1 SGHTA and CDR2 FQGTGA. The CDR3 has 19 amino acids. Between the trimmed V and J ends, which lost 1 base and 0 bases, there was a span of 19 bases. CDR3 nucleotide sequence: TGTGCCAGCAGCTTAAACCCGTTGGGGGGGCGGAGCTCCTACAATGAGCAGTTCTTC. It yields the protein CASSLNPLGGRSSYNEQFF. Full variable domain (rest looked up from reference TRBV7-3 and TRBJ2-1): GAGVSQTPSNKVTEKGKYVELRCDPISGHTALYWYRQSLGQGPEFLIYFQGTGAADDSGLPNDRFFAVRPEGSVSTLKIQRTERGDSAVYLCASSLNPLGGRSSYNEQFFGPGTRLTVL.

The V gene is TRBV7-3, the J gene TRBJ2-2, with 11 bases fitting TRBD2. V lost 6 bases to trimming and J lost 4 bases; unmatched junction nucleotides: 4. Germline-derived CDR1 and CDR2 are SGHTA and FQGTGA. The CDR3 sequence is 15 residues long. Here the CDR3 DNA reads TGTGCCAGCAGATTAGCGGGGGGGCCCACCGGGGAGCTGTTTTTT. It encodes CASRLAGGPTGELFF.

CDR3 in DNA: TGTGCCAGTAGTATTTACTCGGGCGGCGGGATGAACACTGAAGCTTTCTTT. This gives the protein CASSIYSGGGMNTEAFF. This chain links TRBV19 with TRBJ1-1, with D uncertain. There are 17 residues in the CDR3. Germline lookup yields CDR1 LNHDA and CDR2 SQIVND (reference sequence). Trimming took off 3 bases at V and 0 bases at J, with 17 bases between the two ends.

This clone was observed a few times. The V gene is TRBV6-5, the J gene TRBJ1-2, with a weak D call TRBD1 (6 bases). CDR3 size: 13 residues. V lost 8 bases and J lost 5, with 15 bases in between. CDR1 and CDR2 from the germline V gene are MNHEY and SVGAGI. In nucleotides, the CDR3 is TGTGCCAGCGGAAGGGGGATTGAATATGGCTACACCTTC. Amino acids: CASGRGIEYGYTF.

The rearrangement joins TRBV5-1 to TRBJ2-5; 7 bases agree with TRBD1. V lost 2 bases to trimming and J lost 2 bases; unmatched junction nucleotides: 6. The CDR3 has 15 amino acids. CDR1 and CDR2 (germline): SGHRS, YFSETQ. The CDR3 nucleotides are TGCGCCAGCAGCTTTGGGGGACAGTCACAAGAGACCCAGTACTTC. It translates to CASSFGGQSQETQYF.

This clone was recorded a few times. V and J are TRBV6-5 and TRBJ1-1; D unresolved. The CDR3 contains 13 residues. CDR1 and CDR2 from the germline V gene are MNHEY and SVGAGI. Trimming stripped 7 bases from V and 2 bases from J, with 11 bases between. The CDR3 sequence is CASIFPDNTEAFF. The CDR3 coding sequence is TGTGCCAGCATTTTCCCAGATAACACTGAAGCTTTCTTT.

The gene calls are TRBV5-6 and TRBJ1-2, with D uncertain. Trimming removed 4 bases from V and 7 bases from J, with 23 bases in between. The CDR3 runs to 16 residues. Germline CDR1 reads SGHDT; CDR2 reads YYEEEE. Written as DNA, the CDR3 is TGTGCCAGCAGCGCTATTTATGTGGTCGCACAGACTGGCTACACCTTC. Translated, it gives CASSAIYVVAQTGYTF. Full variable domain (rest looked up from reference TRBV5-6 and TRBJ1-2): DAGVTQSPTHLIKTRGQQVTLRCSPKSGHDTVSWYQQALGQGPQFIFQYYEEEERQRGNFPDRFSGHQFPNYSSELNVNALLLGDSALYLCASSAIYVVAQTGYTFGSGTRLTVV.

This clone was observed a handful of times. The chain recombines TRBV29-1 with TRBJ1-2; perhaps TRBD1 as D (5 bases). This CDR3 comprises 15 residues. V lost 0 bases and J 4 bases, leaving 15 bases between the germline ends. Germline V CDR1 and CDR2: SQVTM, ANQGSEA. CDR3 sequence (DNA): TGCAGCGTTGAAGATCAGAACAGGTACCTCTATGGCTACACCTTC. It specifies CSVEDQNRYLYGYTF.

CDR3 amino acids: CASSLDVVSKIYEQYF. The CDR3 DNA sequence: TGCGCCAGCAGCTTGGACGTCGTTAGTAAGATCTACGAGCAGTACTTC. The J gene is TRBJ2-7, the V gene TRBV5-1; D not certain. CDR1 and CDR2 from the germline V gene are SGHRS and YFSETQ. This CDR3 has 16 amino acids. Trimming took 0 bases from V and 3 from J, leaving 16 bases between them.

The J gene is TRBJ2-1, the V gene TRBV10-2; TRBD2 might be the D (7 bases). The V gene's germline CDR1 is WSHSY and CDR2 SAAADI. Trimming took off 6 bases at V and 6 bases at J, with 18 bases between the two ends. The CDR3 is 15 amino acids. This chain's CDR3 is CASRSAEGGINEQFF. CDR3 nucleotides: TGCGCCAGCAGATCGGCGGAGGGGGGGATCAATGAGCAGTTCTTC.

This clone was recorded once. This rearrangement joins TRBV19 to TRBJ2-3; 8 bases match TRBD2. This CDR3 is built from 17 residues. The junction had 15 bases not matched to a gene; V was cut back by 7 bases and J by 3 bases. Germline V lookup: CDR1 LNHDA, CDR2 SQIVND (reference sequence). The CDR3 coding sequence is TGTGCCAGTACCTCCCTGGGCGGGGGGCGCGAGACAGATACGCAGTATTTT. Its protein product is CASTSLGGGRETDTQYF.

The genes are TRBV27 and TRBJ1-6, with D possibly TRBD1 on 6 matching bases. Between the trimmed V and J ends, which lost 7 bases and 5 bases, there was a span of 12 bases. This CDR3 contains 14 residues. CDR1 is MNHEY and CDR2 is SMNVEV in the germline V gene (reference sequence). The DNA for the CDR3 is TGTGCCAGCACCGCACAGGGCAATAATTCACCCCTCCACTTT. Translation: CASTAQGNNSPLHF.

The V gene is TRBV18, the J gene TRBJ1-5; D is perhaps TRBD1 (5 bases). Between the trimmed V and J ends, which lost 3 bases and 2 bases, there was a span of 11 bases. CDR3 length: 15 amino acids. Germline V lookup: CDR1 KGHSH, CDR2 LQKENI. The CDR3 region is CASSPPGSGNQPQHF. The CDR3 region has the DNA TGTGCCAGCTCACCCCCAGGGTCAGGCAATCAGCCCCAGCATTTT.

The V and J genes are TRBV6-5 and TRBJ1-2; D uncertain. The germline gives CDR1 MNHEY, CDR2 SVGAGI. This CDR3 contains 13 residues. The V end was cut by 4 bases, the J end by 6 bases, with 12 bases between. The CDR3 spells CASSSKIGNGYTF. In DNA form, the CDR3 reads TGTGCCAGCAGTTCAAAGATCGGGAATGGCTACACCTTC.

A few counts support this clone. The chain has TRBV19 and TRBJ1-3, with D tentatively TRBD1 (5 bases). V shed 3 bases and J shed 6 bases, with 9 bases lying between them. Germline values: CDR1 LNHDA, CDR2 SQIVND (reference sequence). This CDR3 has 13 residues. The CDR3 bases are TGTGCCAGTAGTATCAGCAGGGAAAACACCATATATTTT. Protein sequence: CASSISRENTIYF.

A single count supports this clone. The J gene is TRBJ1-4, the V gene TRBV5-1, with TRBD1 matching over 8 bases. This CDR3 region has 14 residues. V shed 1 base, J shed 7 bases, and the junction held 3 bases outside the gene matches. Germline lookup yields CDR1 SGHRS and CDR2 YFSETQ. The CDR3 here is CASSLQGQGEKLFF. The CDR3 nucleotides are TGCGCCAGCAGCTTGCAAGGACAGGGTGAAAAACTGTTTTTT.

The rearrangement links TRBV5-6 to TRBJ1-2, with TRBD1 identical over 8 bases. The CDR3 runs 15 residues. Germline loops: CDR1 SGHDT, CDR2 YYEEEE. With 0 bases clipped from V and 4 bases from J, the junction kept 5 bases outside the gene matches. This CDR3 reads CASSLAAGGAYGYTF. CDR3 nucleotides: TGTGCCAGCAGCTTGGCCGCAGGGGGCGCCTATGGCTACACCTTC.

This clone appeared a single time. The genes are TRBV29-1 and TRBJ2-5, with D possibly being TRBD2 (5 bases). V was shortened by 5 bases and J by 5 bases, with 15 bases between the two germline ends. CDR1 and CDR2 from the germline V gene are SQVTM and ANQGSEA. This CDR3 has 13 residues. CDR3 nucleotides: TGCAGCGTTAGGTGGGAGTTCCAGGAGACCCAGTACTTC. This codes for CSVRWEFQETQYF.

This clone came up a few times. V gene TRBV5-1 combines with J gene TRBJ1-1, with 9 nucleotides matching TRBD1. The CDR3 has 16 residues. The J segment lost 2 bases and the V segment lost 4 bases, leaving 9 bases of the junction unmatched. Germline V gives CDR1 SGHRS, CDR2 YFSETQ. The CDR3 here is CASSIRTGQGNTEAFF. As DNA, the CDR3 is TGCGCCAGCAGCATAAGGACGGGACAGGGTAACACTGAAGCTTTCTTT.